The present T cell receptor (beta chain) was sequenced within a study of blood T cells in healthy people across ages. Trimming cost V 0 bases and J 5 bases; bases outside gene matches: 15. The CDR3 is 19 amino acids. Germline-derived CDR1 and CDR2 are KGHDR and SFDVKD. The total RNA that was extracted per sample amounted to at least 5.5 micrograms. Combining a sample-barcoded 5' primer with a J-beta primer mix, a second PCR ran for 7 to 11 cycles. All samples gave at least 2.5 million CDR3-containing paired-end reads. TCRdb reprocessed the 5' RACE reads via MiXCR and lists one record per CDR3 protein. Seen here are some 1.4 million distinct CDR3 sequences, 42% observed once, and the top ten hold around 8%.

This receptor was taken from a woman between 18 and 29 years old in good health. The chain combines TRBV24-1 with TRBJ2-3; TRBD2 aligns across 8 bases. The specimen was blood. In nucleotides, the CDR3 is TGTGCCACCAGTGATTTGAGTCCCCTGGGGAGCGGGAGACGAGATACGCAGTATTTT. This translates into CATSDLSPLGSGRRDTQYF.